These 6 T cell receptor beta chains share one sample of origin, sequenced in a study of Tregs in tolerant kidney transplant recipients. The data were produced by immunoSEQ multiplex PCR, yet TCRdb's version contains in-frame clones alone and is incomplete. This table has about 83,000 clones, 95% to 98% appearing once. Sequences were derived from CD4+ T cells from blood, sampled before the transplant. Source of these receptors: a human donor who received a combined kidney and bone marrow transplant.

The chain combines TRBV18 with TRBJ2-5, with TRBD1 matching 7 bases. There are 17 residues in the CDR3. V shed 5 bases and J 3 bases; nucleotides not matched to a gene: 15. The germline V gene encodes CDR1 KGHSH and CDR2 LQKENI. The CDR3 is CASSTKAGTDTKETQYF. The CDR3 DNA reads as TGTGCCAGCTCAACCAAGGCCGGGACAGACACCAAAGAGACCCAGTACTTC. Together with reference TRBV18 and TRBJ2-5, the CDR3 gives the full variable domain: NAGVMQNPRHLVRRRGQEARLRCSPMKGHSHVYWYRQLPEEGLKFMVYLQKENIIDESGMPKERFSAEFPKEGPSILRIQQVVRGDSAAYFCASSTKAGTDTKETQYFGPGTRLLVL.

This rearrangement joins TRBV10-2 to TRBJ2-5; 9 bases align to TRBD1. The germline gives CDR1 WSHSY, CDR2 SAAADI. With 8 bases clipped from V and 4 bases from J, the junction kept 8 bases outside the gene matches. This CDR3 is built from 14 residues. CDR3 in amino acids: CASDLQGARETQYF. In DNA, the CDR3 is TGCGCCAGCGACTTACAGGGGGCGCGAGAGACCCAGTACTTC.

The chain links TRBV28 to TRBJ1-4; TRBD1 is a possible D gene (6 bases). The V end lost 7 bases, the J end lost 8 bases, and 17 bases lay between the germline ends. Germline CDR1 and CDR2: MDHEN and SYDVKM. The CDR3 is made up of 14 amino acids. In DNA form, the CDR3 reads TGTGCCAGCAAAGGTCATGGGGGCCGAGAAAAACTGTTTTTT. Residues: CASKGHGGREKLFF.

The chain links TRBV6-6 to TRBJ2-7; unclear D gene. Per the germline V gene, CDR1 is MNHNY and CDR2 is SVGAGI (reference sequence). Trimming took off 2 bases at V and 5 bases at J, with 10 bases between the two ends. The CDR3 is 13 amino acids. The CDR3 loop is CASSYGSSNEQYF. In DNA, the CDR3 is TGTGCCAGCAGTTACGGCTCGTCCAACGAGCAGTACTTC.

In its sample, this clone was seen once. The J gene is TRBJ2-3, the V gene TRBV10-3; 8 positions agree with TRBD2. The CDR3 consists of 15 residues. Germline CDR1 and CDR2: ENHRY and SYGVKD. After removal of 5 bases from V and 2 bases from J, the junction contained 6 bases not matched to a gene. The CDR3 spells CAISPGLGDTDTQYF. In nucleotides, the CDR3 is TGTGCCATCAGTCCGGGACTAGGAGACACAGATACGCAGTATTTT.

The J gene is TRBJ1-6, the V gene TRBV7-2; D might be TRBD1 (6 bases). With 3 bases removed from V and 9 bases from J, the gap between germline ends came to 9 bases. Germline V gene data show CDR1 as SGHTA and CDR2 as FQGNSA. The CDR3 has 13 amino acids. In nucleotides, the CDR3 is TGTGCCAGCAGCTTGGGGGGGCTTTCACCCCTCCACTTT. This codes for CASSLGGLSPLHF. Full variable domain (missing parts from reference TRBV7-2 and TRBJ1-6): GAGVSQSPSNKVTEKGKDVELRCDPISGHTALYWYRQSLGQGLEFLIYFQGNSAPDKSGLPSDRFSAERTGGSVSTLTIQRTQQEDSAVYLCASSLGGLSPLHFGNGTRLTVT.